This T cell receptor (beta chain) was sequenced during a study of blood T cell repertoires in COVID-19. Germline assignment: CDR1 SGHRS and CDR2 YFSETQ. V was clipped by 5 bases and J by 5 bases; unmatched bases: 13. The CDR3 is made up of 16 amino acids. As handled by the study authors: For nucleated cells, counts were estimated from reference gene primer amplification. TCRdb's copy holds only in-frame clones and misses some; the assay was immunoSEQ multiplex PCR. D and trimming were read from the DNA, whereas the V and J calls and clone size are those reported in that table. The sample lists about 170,000 clones; around nine tenths were seen once.

The rearrangement links TRBV5-1 to TRBJ1-2; 9 bases fit TRBD1. This TCR derives from a man in his fifties or sixties with acute or convalescent COVID-19. Sequencing used peripheral blood. CDR3 protein: CASSTESGTGMYGYTF. The DNA for the CDR3 is TGCGCCAGCAGTACAGAGAGTGGGACAGGGATGTATGGCTACACCTTC.